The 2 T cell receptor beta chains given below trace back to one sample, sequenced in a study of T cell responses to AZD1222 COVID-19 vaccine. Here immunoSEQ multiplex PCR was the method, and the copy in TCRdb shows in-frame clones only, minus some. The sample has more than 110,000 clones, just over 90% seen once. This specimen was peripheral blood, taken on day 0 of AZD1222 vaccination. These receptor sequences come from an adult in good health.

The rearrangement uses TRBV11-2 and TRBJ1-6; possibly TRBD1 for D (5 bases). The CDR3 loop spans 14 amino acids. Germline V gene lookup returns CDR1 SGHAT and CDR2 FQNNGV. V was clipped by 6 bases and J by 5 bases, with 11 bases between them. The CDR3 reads CASSPGVHNSPLHF. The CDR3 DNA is TGTGCCAGCAGTCCGGGGGTTCATAATTCACCCCTCCACTTT.

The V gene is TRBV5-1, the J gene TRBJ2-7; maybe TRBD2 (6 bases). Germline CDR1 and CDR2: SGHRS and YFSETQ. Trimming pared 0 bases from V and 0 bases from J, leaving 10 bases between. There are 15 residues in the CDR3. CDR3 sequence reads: CASSLASGDSYEQYF. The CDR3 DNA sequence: TGCGCCAGCAGCTTGGCGTCGGGGGACTCCTACGAGCAGTACTTC.